This T cell receptor (beta chain) was identified in a study of blood T cell repertoires in COVID-19. Study context: COVID-19 samples, acute and convalescent, were from the United States, Italy and Spain.

Methods used by the authors: Scientists estimated how many nucleated cells there were by amplifying reference gene primers. The table came from immunoSEQ multiplex PCR; TCRdb's copy has only in-frame clones and leaves some out. Clone size and V and J calls were adopted from that table, with D and trimming inferred from the DNA. The sample has a few hundred thousand clones, roughly 86% seen once. V shed 3 bases and J 5 bases; nucleotides not matched to a gene: 6. CDR1 and CDR2 (germline): SGHRS, YFSETQ. This CDR3 is built from 14 residues. Sequenced sample: peripheral blood. The sequence came from a woman in her forties or fifties with COVID-19, enrolled during active disease. V is TRBV5-1 and J is TRBJ2-7; 9 bases map to TRBD1. The CDR3 here is CASSSRTGEHEQYF. CDR3 sequence (DNA): TGCGCCAGCAGCTCAAGGACAGGGGAGCACGAGCAGTACTTC.